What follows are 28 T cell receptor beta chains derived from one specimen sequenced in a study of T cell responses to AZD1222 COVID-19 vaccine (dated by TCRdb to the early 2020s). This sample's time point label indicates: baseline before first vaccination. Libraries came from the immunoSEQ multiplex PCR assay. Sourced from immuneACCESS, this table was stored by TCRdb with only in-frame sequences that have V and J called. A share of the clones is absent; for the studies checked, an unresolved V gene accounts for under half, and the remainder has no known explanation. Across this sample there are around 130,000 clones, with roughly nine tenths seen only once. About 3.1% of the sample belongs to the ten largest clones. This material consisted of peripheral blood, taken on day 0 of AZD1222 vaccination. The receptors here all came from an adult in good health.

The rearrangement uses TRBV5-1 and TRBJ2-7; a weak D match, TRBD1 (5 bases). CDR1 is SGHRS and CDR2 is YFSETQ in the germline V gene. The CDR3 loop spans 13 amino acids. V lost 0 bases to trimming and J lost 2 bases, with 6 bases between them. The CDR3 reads CASSLATAYEQYF. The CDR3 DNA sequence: TGCGCCAGCAGCTTGGCGACAGCCTACGAGCAGTACTTC.

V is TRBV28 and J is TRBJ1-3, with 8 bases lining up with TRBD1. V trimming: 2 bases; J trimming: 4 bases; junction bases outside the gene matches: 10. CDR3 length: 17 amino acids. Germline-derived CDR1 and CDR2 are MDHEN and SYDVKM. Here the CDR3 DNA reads TGTGCCAGCAGTTTACGCGGGCAGGGGGCGATCGGAAACACCATATATTTT. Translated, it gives CASSLRGQGAIGNTIYF. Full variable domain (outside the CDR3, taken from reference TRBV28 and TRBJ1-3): DVKVTQSSRYLVKRTGEKVFLECVQDMDHENMFWYRQDPGLGLRLIYFSYDVKMKEKGDIPEGYSVSREKKERFSLILESASTNQTSMYLCASSLRGQGAIGNTIYFGEGSWLTVV.

CDR3 residues: CASSWVGQGTLGAYTDTQYF. For the CDR3, the DNA is TGTGCCAGCAGTTGGGTAGGGCAGGGGACCCTAGGGGCCTACACAGATACGCAGTATTTT. The chain has TRBV6-2 or TRBV6-3 and TRBJ2-3; D possibly corresponds to TRBD1 (6 bases). V lost 4 bases to trimming and J lost 2 bases, with 28 bases between them. The germline V gene has CDR1 MNHEY and CDR2 SVGEGT. This CDR3 comprises 20 residues.

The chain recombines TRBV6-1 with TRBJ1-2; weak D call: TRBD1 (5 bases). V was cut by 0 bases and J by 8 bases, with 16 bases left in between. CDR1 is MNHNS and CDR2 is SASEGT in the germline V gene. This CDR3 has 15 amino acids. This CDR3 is CASSEAIGQAAGYTF. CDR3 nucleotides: TGTGCCAGCAGTGAAGCAATAGGACAAGCCGCAGGCTACACCTTC.

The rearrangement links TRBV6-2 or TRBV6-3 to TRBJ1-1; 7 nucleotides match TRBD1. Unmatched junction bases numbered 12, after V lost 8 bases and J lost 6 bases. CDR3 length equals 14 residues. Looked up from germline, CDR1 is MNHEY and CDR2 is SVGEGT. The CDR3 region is CASGPGTANPEAFF. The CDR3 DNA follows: TGTGCCAGCGGCCCCGGGACAGCCAACCCTGAAGCTTTCTTT.

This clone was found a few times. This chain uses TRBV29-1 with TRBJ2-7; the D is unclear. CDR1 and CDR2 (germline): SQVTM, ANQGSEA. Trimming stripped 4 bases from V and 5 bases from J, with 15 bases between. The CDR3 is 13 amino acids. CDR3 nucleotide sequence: TGCAGCGTTGGCCCCCTCCAAGGCAACGAGCAGTACTTC. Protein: CSVGPLQGNEQYF.

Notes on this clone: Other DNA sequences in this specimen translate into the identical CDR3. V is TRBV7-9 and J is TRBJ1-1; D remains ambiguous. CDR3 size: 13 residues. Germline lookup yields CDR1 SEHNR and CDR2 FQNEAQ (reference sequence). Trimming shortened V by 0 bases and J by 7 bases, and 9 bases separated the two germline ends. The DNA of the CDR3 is TGTGCCAGCAGCTTAGCGGGCGGAGATGAAGCTTTCTTT. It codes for CASSLAGGDEAFF.

As DNA, the CDR3 is TGTGCCACCAGTGACCCCCCGGACAGGGCAACCACAGATACGCAGTATTTT. Its translation: CATSDPPDRATTDTQYF. The chain joins TRBV24-1 to TRBJ2-3; 8 bases fit TRBD1. Germline V lookup: CDR1 KGHDR, CDR2 SFDVKD. The CDR3 loop spans 17 amino acids. J was trimmed by 2 bases and V by 4 bases; bases with no gene match: 10.

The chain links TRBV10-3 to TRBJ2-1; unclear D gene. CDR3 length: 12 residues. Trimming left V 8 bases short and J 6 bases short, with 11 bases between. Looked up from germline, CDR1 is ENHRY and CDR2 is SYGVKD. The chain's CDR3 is CAIGSLGNEQFF. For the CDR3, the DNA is TGTGCCATCGGTTCCCTTGGCAATGAGCAGTTCTTC.

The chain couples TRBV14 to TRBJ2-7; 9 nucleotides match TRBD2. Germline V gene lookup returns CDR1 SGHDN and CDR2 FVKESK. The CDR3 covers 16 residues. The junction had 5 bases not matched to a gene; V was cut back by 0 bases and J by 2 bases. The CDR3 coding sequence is TGTGCCAGCAGCCAAGAGCGTCTAGCGGGACCCTACGAGCAGTACTTC. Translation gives CASSQERLAGPYEQYF.

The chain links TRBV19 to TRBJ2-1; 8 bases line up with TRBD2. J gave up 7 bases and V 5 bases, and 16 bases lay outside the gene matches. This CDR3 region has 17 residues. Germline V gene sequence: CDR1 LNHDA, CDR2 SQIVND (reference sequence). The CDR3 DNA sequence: TGTGCCAGTAGTCCCGAGGAGCGGGGGCTAGTGTGGAATGAGCAGTTCTTC. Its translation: CASSPEERGLVWNEQFF.

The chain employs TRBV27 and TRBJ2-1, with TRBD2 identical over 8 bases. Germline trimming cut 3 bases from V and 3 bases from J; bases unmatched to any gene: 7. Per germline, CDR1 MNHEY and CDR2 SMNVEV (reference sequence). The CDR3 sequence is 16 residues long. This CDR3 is CASSLQRGTSYNEQFF. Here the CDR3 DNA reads TGTGCCAGCAGTTTGCAACGCGGGACTAGCTACAATGAGCAGTTCTTC.

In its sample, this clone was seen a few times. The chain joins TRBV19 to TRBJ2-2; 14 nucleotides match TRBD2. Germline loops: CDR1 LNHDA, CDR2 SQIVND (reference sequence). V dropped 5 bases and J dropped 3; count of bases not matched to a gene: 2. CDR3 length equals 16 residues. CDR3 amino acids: CASSRTSGGYTGELFF. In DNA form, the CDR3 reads TGTGCCAGTAGTCGGACTAGCGGGGGGTACACCGGGGAGCTGTTTTTT. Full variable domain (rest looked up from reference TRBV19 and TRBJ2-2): DGGITQSPKYLFRKEGQNVTLSCEQNLNHDAMYWYRQDPGQGLRLIYYSQIVNDFQKGDIAEGYSVSREKKESFPLTVTSAQKNPTAFYLCASSRTSGGYTGELFFGEGSRLTVL.

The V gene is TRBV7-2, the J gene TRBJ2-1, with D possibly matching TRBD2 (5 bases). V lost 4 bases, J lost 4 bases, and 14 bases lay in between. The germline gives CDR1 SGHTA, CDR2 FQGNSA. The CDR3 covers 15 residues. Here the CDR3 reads CASSSRGRYYNEQFF. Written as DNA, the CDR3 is TGTGCCAGCAGCTCCAGAGGGCGGTATTACAATGAGCAGTTCTTC.

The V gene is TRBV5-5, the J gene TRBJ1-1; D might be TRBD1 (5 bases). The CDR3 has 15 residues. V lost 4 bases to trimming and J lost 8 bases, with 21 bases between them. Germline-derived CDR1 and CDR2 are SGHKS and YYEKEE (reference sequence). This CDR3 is CASSPPNRRGIEAFF. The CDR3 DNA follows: TGTGCCAGCAGCCCACCAAACAGGAGGGGTATAGAAGCTTTCTTT.

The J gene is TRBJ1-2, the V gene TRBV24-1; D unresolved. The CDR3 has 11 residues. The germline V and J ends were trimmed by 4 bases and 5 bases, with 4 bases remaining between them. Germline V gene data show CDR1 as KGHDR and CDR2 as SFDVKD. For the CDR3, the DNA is TGTGCCACCAGTGACCTATATGGCTACACCTTC. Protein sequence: CATSDLYGYTF.

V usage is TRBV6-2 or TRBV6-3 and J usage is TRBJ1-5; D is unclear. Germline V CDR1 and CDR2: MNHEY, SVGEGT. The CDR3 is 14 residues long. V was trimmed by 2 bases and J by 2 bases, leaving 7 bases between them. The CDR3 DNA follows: TGTGCCAGCAGTTACGGGTCTGGCAATCAGCCCCAGCATTTT. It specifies CASSYGSGNQPQHF.

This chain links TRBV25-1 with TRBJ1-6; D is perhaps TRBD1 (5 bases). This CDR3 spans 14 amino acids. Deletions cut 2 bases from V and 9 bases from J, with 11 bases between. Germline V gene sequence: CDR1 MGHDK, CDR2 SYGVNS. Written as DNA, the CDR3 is TGTGCCAGCAGTGAAACAGGTGGCGGTTCACCCCTCCACTTT. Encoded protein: CASSETGGGSPLHF. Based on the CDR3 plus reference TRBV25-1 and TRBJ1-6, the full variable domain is EADIYQTPRYLVIGTGKKITLECSQTMGHDKMYWYQQDPGMELHLIHYSYGVNSTEKGDLSSESTVSRIRTEHFPLTLESARPSHTSQYLCASSETGGGSPLHFGNGTRLTVT.

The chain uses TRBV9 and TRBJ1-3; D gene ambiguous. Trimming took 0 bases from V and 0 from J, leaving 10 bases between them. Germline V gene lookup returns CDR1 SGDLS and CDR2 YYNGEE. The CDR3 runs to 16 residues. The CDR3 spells CASSVGPRLSGNTIYF. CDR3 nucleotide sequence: TGTGCCAGCAGCGTAGGGCCCAGACTCTCTGGAAACACCATATATTTT.

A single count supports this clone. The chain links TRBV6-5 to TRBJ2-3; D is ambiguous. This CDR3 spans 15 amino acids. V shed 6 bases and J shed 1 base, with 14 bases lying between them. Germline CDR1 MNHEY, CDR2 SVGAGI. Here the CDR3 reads CASRKTRVGTDTQYF. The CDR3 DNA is TGTGCCAGCAGAAAAACTCGGGTGGGCACAGATACGCAGTATTTT.

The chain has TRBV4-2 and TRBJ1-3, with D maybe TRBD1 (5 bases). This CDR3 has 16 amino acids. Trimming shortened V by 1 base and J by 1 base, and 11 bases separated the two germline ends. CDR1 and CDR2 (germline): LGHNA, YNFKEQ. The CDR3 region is CASSQAGRVSGNTIYF. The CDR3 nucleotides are TGTGCCAGCAGCCAAGCCGGCAGGGTTTCTGGAAACACCATATATTTT.

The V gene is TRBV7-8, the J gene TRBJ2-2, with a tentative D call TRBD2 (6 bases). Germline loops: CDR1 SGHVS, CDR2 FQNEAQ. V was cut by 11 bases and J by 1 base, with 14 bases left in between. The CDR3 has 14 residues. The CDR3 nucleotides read TGTGCCGCGGGGAGCGGGTGGAACACCGGGGAGCTGTTTTTT. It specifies CAAGSGWNTGELFF.

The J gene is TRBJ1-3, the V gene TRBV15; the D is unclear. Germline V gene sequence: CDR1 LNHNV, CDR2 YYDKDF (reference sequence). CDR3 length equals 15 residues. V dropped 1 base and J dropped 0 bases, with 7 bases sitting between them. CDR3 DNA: TGTGCCACCAGCAGAGGGCCGAGCTCTGGAAACACCATATATTTT. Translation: CATSRGPSSGNTIYF.

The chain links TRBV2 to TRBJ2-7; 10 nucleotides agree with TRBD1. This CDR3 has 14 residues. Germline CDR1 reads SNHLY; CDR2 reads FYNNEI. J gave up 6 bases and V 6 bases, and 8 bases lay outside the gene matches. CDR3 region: CASRDRGTQFEQYF. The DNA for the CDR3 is TGTGCCAGCAGGGACAGGGGGACTCAGTTCGAGCAGTACTTC.

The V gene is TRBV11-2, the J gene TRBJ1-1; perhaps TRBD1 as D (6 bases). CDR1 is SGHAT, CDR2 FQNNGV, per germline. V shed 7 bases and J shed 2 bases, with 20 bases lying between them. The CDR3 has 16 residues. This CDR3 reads CASTQSGGATNTEAFF. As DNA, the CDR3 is TGTGCCAGCACTCAGAGCGGGGGCGCGACCAACACTGAAGCTTTCTTT.

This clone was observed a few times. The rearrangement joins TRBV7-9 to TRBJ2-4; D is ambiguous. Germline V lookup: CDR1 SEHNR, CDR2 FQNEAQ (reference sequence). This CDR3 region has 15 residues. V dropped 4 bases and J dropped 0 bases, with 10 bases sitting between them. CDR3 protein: CASSSDGLAKNIQYF. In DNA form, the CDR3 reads TGTGCCAGCAGCTCCGACGGCCTAGCCAAAAACATTCAGTACTTC.

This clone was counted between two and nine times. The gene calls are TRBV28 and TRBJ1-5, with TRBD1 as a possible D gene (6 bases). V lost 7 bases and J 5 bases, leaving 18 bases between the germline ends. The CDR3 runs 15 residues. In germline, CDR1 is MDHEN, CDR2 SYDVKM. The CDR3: CASTPGGADYQPQHF. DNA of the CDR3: TGTGCCAGCACCCCGGGGGGCGCGGACTATCAGCCCCAGCATTTT. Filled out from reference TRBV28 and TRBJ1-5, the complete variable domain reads DVKVTQSSRYLVKRTGEKVFLECVQDMDHENMFWYRQDPGLGLRLIYFSYDVKMKEKGDIPEGYSVSREKKERFSLILESASTNQTSMYLCASTPGGADYQPQHFGDGTRLSIL.

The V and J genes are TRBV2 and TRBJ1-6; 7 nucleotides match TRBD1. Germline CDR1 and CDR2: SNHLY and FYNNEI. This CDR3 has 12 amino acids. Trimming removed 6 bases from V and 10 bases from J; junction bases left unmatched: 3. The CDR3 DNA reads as TGTGCCAGCAGGGGGACAGAATCACCCCTCCACTTT. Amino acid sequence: CASRGTESPLHF.